These T cell receptor beta chains were read from a single sample in a study of T cells in localized non-small cell lung cancer. Using immunoSEQ multiplex PCR, the repertoire was profiled, and TCRdb retains in-frame clones only, with some absent. The sample shows approximately 83,000 clones, about nine tenths of them seen only once. The sequenced sample was PBMCs, obtained before any cancer treatment. Receptor source: a woman aged 40-69 years with stage II squamous cell lung carcinoma. CDR3s include the opening cysteine and the closing phenylalanine or tryptophan. The D gene is left open where the match is weak. Size tells how often a clone was seen (once, few, many) or the class of an expanded clone, and some rows leave it out.

v_gene,j_gene,d_gene,abundance,CDR3aa,CDR3nt
TRBV5-4,TRBJ2-7,.,.,CASSLDGVEQYF,TGTGCCAGCAGCTTGGACGGGGTCGAGCAGTACTTC
TRBV30,TRBJ2-3,TRBD1,.,CACPRDSSTDTQYF,TGCGCCTGCCCCCGGGACAGTTCCACAGATACGCAGTATTTT
TRBV7-2,TRBJ2-5,TRBD2,.,CASSRRLAGQETQYF,TGTGCCAGCAGCCGTCGACTAGCGGGACAAGAGACCCAGTACTTC
TRBV6-5,TRBJ1-1,.,.,CASSLRRGNTEAFF,TGTGCCAGCAGCTTACGGAGGGGGAACACTGAAGCTTTCTTT
TRBV6-1,TRBJ1-1,.,once,CASSALAIPGRTNTEAFF,TGTGCCAGCAGTGCTCTAGCCATTCCAGGGAGGACGAACACTGAAGCTTTCTTT
TRBV9,TRBJ2-7,TRBD1,.,CASSVGQGAHEQYF,TGTGCCAGCAGCGTGGGACAGGGGGCCCACGAGCAGTACTTC
TRBV19,TRBJ1-5,.,.,CASSLGPPKPQHF,TGTGCCAGTAGCCTGGGACCACCTAAGCCCCAGCATTTT
TRBV11-2,TRBJ1-2,.,.,CASSFAGNYGYTF,TGTGCCAGCAGCTTCGCAGGGAACTATGGCTACACCTTC
TRBV18,TRBJ1-2,.,.,CACGTDKGHGYTF,TGTGCCTGCGGGACCGACAAGGGACATGGCTACACCTTC
TRBV10-3,TRBJ2-1,.,.,CAISENPLDGVSYNEQFF,TGTGCCATCAGTGAAAATCCCCTGGACGGGGTTTCTTACAATGAGCAGTTCTTC
TRBV13,TRBJ2-7,.,.,CASSLQGMDREQYF,TGTGCCAGCAGCTTGCAGGGAATGGACCGCGAGCAGTACTTC
TRBV2,TRBJ2-1,.,once,CASSRGSHSYNEQFF,TGTGCCAGCAGCCGCGGCAGCCACTCCTACAATGAGCAGTTCTTC
TRBV5-1,TRBJ2-2,.,.,CASSSRLGANTGELFF,TGCGCCAGCAGCTCCCGACTAGGCGCGAACACCGGGGAGCTGTTTTTT
TRBV18,TRBJ2-5,.,.,CASSPPESPSSGTQYF,TGTGCCAGCTCACCACCTGAGAGCCCTAGTTCCGGGACCCAGTACTTC
TRBV6-6,TRBJ2-7,.,.,CASSSSTTRNTYEQYF,TGTGCCAGCAGTTCCTCAACGACTAGGAATACCTACGAGCAGTACTTC
TRBV7-9,TRBJ1-2,.,.,CASSLVSDGYTF,TGTGCCAGCAGCTTAGTAAGTGATGGCTACACCTTC
TRBV6-5,TRBJ1-1,.,.,CASSYPGSEAFF,TGTGCCAGCAGTTACCCGGGAAGTGAAGCTTTCTTT
TRBV5-1,TRBJ1-1,.,once,CASSLDAGANTEAFF,TGCGCCAGCAGCTTGGACGCAGGGGCGAACACTGAAGCTTTCTTT
TRBV19,TRBJ1-1,.,.,CASSELRAVNTEAFF,TGTGCCAGTAGTGAACTACGGGCCGTGAACACTGAAGCTTTCTTT
TRBV19,TRBJ2-3,.,.,CASSAPRKEDYTDTQYF,TGTGCCAGTAGTGCCCCCCGAAAGGAAGATTACACAGATACGCAGTATTTT
TRBV19,TRBJ1-3,.,.,CASSTLGGNTIYF,TGTGCCAGTAGTACTCTAGGCGGAAACACCATATATTTT
TRBV5-1,TRBJ2-1,.,.,CASSLAGRVEQFF,TGCGCCAGCAGCTTGGCCGGCCGGGTTGAGCAGTTCTTC
TRBV27,TRBJ2-7,.,.,CASSFGYEQYF,TGTGCCAGCAGTTTCGGCTACGAGCAGTACTTC
TRBV18,TRBJ2-1,TRBD2,.,CASSQTSGNYNEQFF,TGTGCCAGCTCACAGACTAGCGGGAATTACAATGAGCAGTTCTTC
TRBV30,TRBJ2-3,.,.,CAWSVTKGHTDTQYF,TGTGCCTGGAGTGTTACAAAGGGTCACACAGATACGCAGTATTTT
TRBV5-1,TRBJ2-7,.,few,CASSLAGGVGYEQYF,TGCGCCAGCAGCTTGGCCGGCGGGGTCGGGTACGAGCAGTACTTC
TRBV15,TRBJ1-3,.,once,CATSTGGNTIYF,TGTGCCACCAGCACTGGGGGAAACACCATATATTTT
TRBV19,TRBJ1-1,.,.,CASSTGTANTEAFF,TGTGCCAGTAGCACAGGGACCGCGAACACTGAAGCTTTCTTT
TRBV19,TRBJ2-3,.,.,CASRYRDLRDTQYF,TGTGCCAGTAGATACCGGGACCTCCGGGATACGCAGTATTTT